The rows below give T cell receptor beta chains drawn from one sample of a study of graft-versus-host responses after intestinal transplantation. Clones were read by immunoSEQ multiplex PCR, and TCRdb kept only the in-frame ones, dropping some. The table shows 40,000 or so clones, with roughly 91% occurring only once. The sequencing here drew on PBMCs, taken around 270 days after transplant. The receptors were gathered from a human patient who received an intestinal transplant, so some T cells may come from the graft donor. Each CDR3 is given with its conserved first and last residue. A D gene is named only where the DNA matches it firmly. Clone sizes are given selectively: once, few, many, or a class where the clone is expanded.

CASSLAYRNRYGYTF | TGCGCCAGCAGCTTGGCCTACAGAAACCGCTATGGCTACACCTTC | . | . | TRBJ1-2 | TRBV5-1
CASSLQGHTEAFF | TGTGCCAGCAGCTTGCAGGGCCACACTGAAGCTTTCTTT | . | once | TRBJ1-1 | TRBV5-4
CAISELAGETQYF | TGTGCCATCAGTGAACTAGCGGGGGAGACCCAGTACTTC | TRBD2 | few | TRBJ2-5 | TRBV10-3
CASSEQGVVTYAEQFF | TGTGCCAGCAGTGAACAGGGAGTGGTGACATATGCTGAGCAGTTCTTC | . | . | TRBJ2-1 | TRBV2
CASSGRNSGNTIYF | TGTGCCAGCAGTGGCCGAAACTCTGGAAACACCATATATTTT | . | . | TRBJ1-3 | TRBV6-1
CASSTPSYEQYF | TGTGCCAGCAGCACCCCCTCCTACGAGCAGTACTTC | . | . | TRBJ2-7 | TRBV7-6
CASSPPGAYEQYF | TGTGCCAGCAGCCCCCCAGGAGCCTACGAGCAGTACTTC | . | . | TRBJ2-7 | TRBV7-6
CASSLAVNTGELFF | TGTGCCAGCAGCTTGGCAGTGAACACCGGGGAGCTGTTTTTT | . | . | TRBJ2-2 | TRBV5-6
CASSQETTYETQYF | TGCGCCAGCAGCCAAGAAACGACATATGAGACCCAGTACTTC | . | . | TRBJ2-5 | TRBV4-1
CASSYSVLDSYEQYF | TGTGCCAGCAGTTATTCCGTACTAGACTCCTACGAGCAGTACTTC | . | . | TRBJ2-7 | TRBV6-5
CASSSYEGETQYF | TGTGCCAGCAGCTCCTATGAGGGTGAGACCCAGTACTTC | . | . | TRBJ2-5 | TRBV7-6
CASSLVAGTDTQYF | TGCGCCAGCAGCTTGGTAGCGGGCACAGATACGCAGTATTTT | . | . | TRBJ2-3 | TRBV5-1
CASRGQGRGYTF | TGTGCCAGCAGAGGACAGGGACGGGGCTACACCTTC | TRBD1 | few | TRBJ1-2 | TRBV6-5
CASSYGMRVDYGYTF | TGTGCCAGCAGTTACGGAATGAGGGTGGACTATGGCTACACCTTC | . | . | TRBJ1-2 | TRBV6-5
CASSSPTGRYEQYF | TGCGCCAGCAGCTCACCGACAGGGCGGTACGAGCAGTACTTC | TRBD1 | . | TRBJ2-7 | TRBV5-1
CASSLTNNYEQFF | TGTGCCAGCAGTTTGACTAATAACTATGAGCAGTTCTTC | . | . | TRBJ2-1 | TRBV6-1
CASSSRTRNRQFF | TGTGCCAGCAGTTCCCGAACTAGAAATAGGCAGTTCTTC | . | . | TRBJ2-1 | TRBV27
CASSARDTGELFF | TGTGCCAGCAGTGCTAGGGACACCGGGGAGCTGTTTTTT | . | . | TRBJ2-2 | TRBV6-4
CAWSVLQETQYF | TGTGCCTGGAGTGTACTCCAAGAGACCCAGTACTTC | . | . | TRBJ2-5 | TRBV30
CASSLGRNTGELFF | TGTGCCAGCAGCTTGGGACGGAACACCGGGGAGCTGTTTTTT | . | . | TRBJ2-2 | TRBV5-6
CASIKRGGSPLHF | TGTGCCAGCATTAAACGCGGGGGGTCACCCCTCCACTTT | . | . | TRBJ1-6 | TRBV27
CASSFGGRDGYTF | TGTGCCAGCAGCTTCGGGGGGCGGGATGGCTACACCTTC | . | few | TRBJ1-2 | TRBV5-4
CASSGTSGVDTQYF | TGCGCCAGCAGCGGTACTAGCGGGGTAGATACGCAGTATTTT | TRBD2 | . | TRBJ2-3 | TRBV5-1
CASSLSPGNYGYTF | TGTGCCAGCAGTTTATCGCCGGGAAACTATGGCTACACCTTC | . | . | TRBJ1-2 | TRBV6-5
CASSLVSGGAHNEQFF | TGCGCCAGCAGCTTGGTCAGCGGGGGGGCCCACAATGAGCAGTTCTTC | TRBD2 | . | TRBJ2-1 | TRBV5-1
CASSRDNGELFF | TGTGCCAGCAGCAGGGACAACGGGGAGCTGTTTTTT | . | . | TRBJ2-2 | TRBV11-3
CSVEDRDAGGGTDTQYF | TGCAGCGTTGAAGATAGGGATGCAGGGGGAGGCACAGATACGCAGTATTTT | TRBD1 | . | TRBJ2-3 | TRBV29-1
CASSPAGSTEAFF | TGTGCCAGCAGCCCTGCAGGGAGCACTGAAGCTTTCTTT | . | once | TRBJ1-1 | TRBV7-9
CASSRDGQGRSDTQYF | TGCGCCAGCAGCCGGGACGGACAGGGGAGGTCAGATACGCAGTATTTT | TRBD1 | . | TRBJ2-3 | TRBV4-1
CASSEDSSYNEQFF | TGTGCCAGCAGCGAGGACAGCTCCTACAATGAGCAGTTCTTC | . | once | TRBJ2-1 | TRBV9
CASSSQTGAFDGYTF | TGTGCCAGCAGTTCACAGACAGGGGCATTTGATGGCTACACCTTC | TRBD1 | . | TRBJ1-2 | TRBV27
CAWSGAGQNTGELFF | TGTGCCTGGAGTGGGGCGGGGCAGAACACCGGGGAGCTGTTTTTT | . | . | TRBJ2-2 | TRBV30
CASSLRGRVSYEQYF | TGTGCCAGCAGCTTGCGGGGACGGGTCTCCTACGAGCAGTACTTC | . | . | TRBJ2-7 | TRBV5-5
CASSRSGGVDTQYF | TGTGCCAGTAGTCGTAGCGGGGGGGTAGATACGCAGTATTTT | TRBD2 | . | TRBJ2-3 | TRBV19
CASSPGAGGSQHF | TGTGCCAGTAGCCCAGGGGCCGGCGGGTCCCAGCATTTT | . | . | TRBJ1-5 | TRBV19
CASKKTVLNEKLFF | TGTGCCAGCAAGAAGACAGTCTTAAATGAAAAACTGTTTTTT | . | . | TRBJ1-4 | TRBV2
CAWVASYTGELFF | TGTGCCTGGGTGGCGTCTTACACCGGGGAGCTGTTTTTT | . | . | TRBJ2-2 | TRBV30
CASSLAAVGNQPQHF | TGTGCCAGCAGCTTGGCGGCGGTTGGCAATCAGCCCCAGCATTTT | . | . | TRBJ1-5 | TRBV5-8
CASSLELAGSQETQYF | TGTGCCAGCAGCTTAGAACTAGCGGGGAGTCAAGAGACCCAGTACTTC | TRBD2 | . | TRBJ2-5 | TRBV7-9
CASSPGGGGGTEAFF | TGTGCCAGCTCCCCTGGTGGGGGCGGAGGCACTGAAGCTTTCTTT | . | . | TRBJ1-1 | TRBV18
CASSLWGGTEAFF | TGTGCCAGCAGCTTATGGGGGGGCACTGAAGCTTTCTTT | . | . | TRBJ1-1 | TRBV7-6
CSVEWQRLGGYTF | TGCAGCGTTGAGTGGCAGAGACTGGGGGGCTACACCTTC | . | . | TRBJ1-2 | TRBV29-1
CTSSQGGGTEGTDTQYF | TGCACCAGCAGCCAAGGGGGAGGGACAGAGGGCACAGATACGCAGTATTTT | . | . | TRBJ2-3 | TRBV1
CVRSSSYEQYF | TGTGTCAGAAGTTCTTCCTACGAGCAGTACTTC | . | . | TRBJ2-7 | TRBV7-5
CASSARGGTTYNEQFF | TGTGCCAGCAGCGCTAGAGGGGGGACAACCTACAATGAGCAGTTCTTC | . | . | TRBJ2-1 | TRBV9
CASSETLGGGSNTEAFF | TGTGCCAGCAGTGAAACGCTAGGGGGGGGGTCGAACACTGAAGCTTTCTTT | . | . | TRBJ1-1 | TRBV2
CASSERYEQYF | TGTGCCAGCAGTGAAAGGTACGAGCAGTACTTC | . | few | TRBJ2-7 | TRBV2
CASSRKIAGASYEQYF | TGTGCCAGTAGTAGGAAAATAGCGGGGGCCTCCTACGAGCAGTACTTC | TRBD2 | . | TRBJ2-7 | TRBV19